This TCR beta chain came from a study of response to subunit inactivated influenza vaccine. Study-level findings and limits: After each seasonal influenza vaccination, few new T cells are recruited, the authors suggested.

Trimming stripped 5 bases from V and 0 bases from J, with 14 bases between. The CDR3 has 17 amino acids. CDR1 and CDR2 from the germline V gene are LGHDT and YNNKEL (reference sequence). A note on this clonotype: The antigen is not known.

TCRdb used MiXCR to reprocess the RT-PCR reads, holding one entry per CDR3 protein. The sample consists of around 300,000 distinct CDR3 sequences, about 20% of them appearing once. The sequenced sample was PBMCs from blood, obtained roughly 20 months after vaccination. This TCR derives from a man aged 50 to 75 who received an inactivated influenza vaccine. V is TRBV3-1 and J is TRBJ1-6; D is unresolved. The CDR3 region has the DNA TGTGCCAGCAGCTCAAGGGCCCCCCGCTCCTATAATTCACCCCTCCACTTT. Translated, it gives CASSSRAPRSYNSPLHF.